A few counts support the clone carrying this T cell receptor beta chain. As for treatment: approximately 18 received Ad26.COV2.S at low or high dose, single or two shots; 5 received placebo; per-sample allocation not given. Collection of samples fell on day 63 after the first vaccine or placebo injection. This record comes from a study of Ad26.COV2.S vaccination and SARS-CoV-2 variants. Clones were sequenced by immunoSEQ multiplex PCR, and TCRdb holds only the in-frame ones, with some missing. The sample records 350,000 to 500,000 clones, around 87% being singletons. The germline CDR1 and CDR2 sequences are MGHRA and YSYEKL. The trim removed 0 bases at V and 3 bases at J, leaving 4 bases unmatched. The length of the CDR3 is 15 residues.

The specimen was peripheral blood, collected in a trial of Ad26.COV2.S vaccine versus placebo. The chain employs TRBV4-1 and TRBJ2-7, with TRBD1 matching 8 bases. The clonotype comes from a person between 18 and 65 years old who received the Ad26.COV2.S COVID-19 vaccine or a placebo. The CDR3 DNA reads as TGCGCCAGCAGCCAAGAGTCAGGGGGCTACTACGAGCAGTACTTC. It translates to CASSQESGGYYEQYF.